This TCR beta chain was documented in a study of radiotherapy plus CTLA-4 blockade in lung cancer. Produced via immunoSEQ multiplex PCR; TCRdb's table is partial and in-frame only. The sample holds 55,000 to 85,000 clones, roughly 76% seen once. Per the germline V gene, CDR1 is SNHLY and CDR2 is FYNNEI. V gave up 10 bases and J gave up 2 bases, with 18 bases separating them. The CDR3 totals 14 residues. The TCR sequence derives from a human donor with non-small cell lung cancer whose response to radiotherapy plus ipilimumab could not be evaluated. Some clones in this sample may be carry-over from other donors' samples. The chain uses TRBV2 and TRBJ2-7; D may be TRBD2 (6 bases). The sample consisted of peripheral blood, taken from a patient treated with radiotherapy plus ipilimumab. The CDR3 nucleotides read TGTGCCATCTCCCCCGGGACTTATGCCTACGAGCAGTACTTC. This gives the protein CAISPGTYAYEQYF.